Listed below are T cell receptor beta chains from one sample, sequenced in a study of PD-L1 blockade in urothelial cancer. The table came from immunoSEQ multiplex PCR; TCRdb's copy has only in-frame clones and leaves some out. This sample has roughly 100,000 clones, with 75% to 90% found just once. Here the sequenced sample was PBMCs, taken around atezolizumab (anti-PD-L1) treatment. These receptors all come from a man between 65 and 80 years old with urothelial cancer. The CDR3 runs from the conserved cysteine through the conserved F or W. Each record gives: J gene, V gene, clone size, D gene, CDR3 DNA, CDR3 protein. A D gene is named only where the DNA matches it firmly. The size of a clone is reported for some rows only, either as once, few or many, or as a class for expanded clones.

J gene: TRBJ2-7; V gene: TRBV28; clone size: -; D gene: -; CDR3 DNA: TGTGCCAGCAACATCCCCCGTCGGGGAAGGTACGAGCAGTACTTC; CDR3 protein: CASNIPRRGRYEQYF
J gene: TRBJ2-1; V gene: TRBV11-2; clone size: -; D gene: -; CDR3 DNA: TGTGCCAGCAGCTTAGGCCGACTGAACAATGAGCAGTTCTTC; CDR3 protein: CASSLGRLNNEQFF
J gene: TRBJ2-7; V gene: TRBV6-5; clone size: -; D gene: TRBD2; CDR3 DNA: TGTGCCAGCGGGACTAGCGGATCCTACGAGCAGTACTTC; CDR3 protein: CASGTSGSYEQYF
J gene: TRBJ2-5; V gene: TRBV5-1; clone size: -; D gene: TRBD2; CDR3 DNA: TGCGCCAGCAGCTCTGTATTAGGGGAGGGCCGCGGAGAGACCCAGTACTTC; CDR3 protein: CASSSVLGEGRGETQYF
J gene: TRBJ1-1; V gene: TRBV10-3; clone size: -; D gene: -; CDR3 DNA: TGTGCCATCAGCGAAGACGTAGAGGGAACGAACACTGAAGCTTTCTTT; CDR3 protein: CAISEDVEGTNTEAFF
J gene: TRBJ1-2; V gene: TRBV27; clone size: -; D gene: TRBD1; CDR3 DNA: TGTGCCAGCAGTCAACGACAGGGGTTTGGCTACACCTTC; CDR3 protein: CASSQRQGFGYTF
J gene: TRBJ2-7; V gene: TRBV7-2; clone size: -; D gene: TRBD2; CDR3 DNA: TGTGCCAGCAGCCCACACCTAGCGGGAGCCGTCTACGAGCAGTACTTC; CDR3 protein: CASSPHLAGAVYEQYF
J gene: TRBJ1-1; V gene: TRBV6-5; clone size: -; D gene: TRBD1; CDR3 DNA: TGTGCCAGCAGTTGGGGACAGTGGAACACTGAAGCTTTCTTT; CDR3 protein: CASSWGQWNTEAFF
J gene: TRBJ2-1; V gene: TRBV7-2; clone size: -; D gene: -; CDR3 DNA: TGTGCCAGCAGCGGGCGGCGGGGCCTAATGGAGCAGTTCTTC; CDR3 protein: CASSGRRGLMEQFF
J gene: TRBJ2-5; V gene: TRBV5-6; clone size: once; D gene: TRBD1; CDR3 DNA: TGTGCCAGCAGCTCGGACAGGGGAGGTGGGGAGACCCAGTACTTC; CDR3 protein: CASSSDRGGGETQYF
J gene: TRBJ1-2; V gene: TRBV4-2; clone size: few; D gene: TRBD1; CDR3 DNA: TGTGCCAGCAGCCAAGGAGACAGGGGGTTCGATGGCTACACCTTC; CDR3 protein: CASSQGDRGFDGYTF